This T cell receptor beta chain was captured by sequencing in a study of CD8 T cells in ankylosing spondylitis. Points from the study as a whole: Typical of ankylosing spondylitis blood, it appeared, was a TCR beta motif of under 10 highly homologous variants. Reportedly, disease-linked clones are significantly enriched in ankylosing spondylitis patients' matched synovial fluid. The authors found the disease-linked clones to be CD8+ and relatively rare in peripheral blood.

The CDR3 totals 17 residues. Trimming at V came to 5 bases and at J to 10 bases, leaving 16 bases not matched to a gene. This clonotype has a count of ten or more. Its antigen is not identified. Researchers built TCR beta libraries using quantitative 5'-RACE with molecular barcodes. TCRdb re-called the 5' RACE reads through MiXCR, storing one row per CDR3 protein. The sample consists of about 460,000 distinct CDR3 sequences, roughly 5% of them appearing once. The specimen was blood, either unsorted or a sorted T cell fraction (not recorded which). This TCR was sampled from a male donor with ankylosing spondylitis. The J gene is TRBJ2-1, the V gene TRBV12-3 or TRBV12-4, with TRBD2 identical over 11 bases. CDR3 coding DNA: TGTGCCAGCAGTCCCCGAGGGGGGACTAGCGGAAACCGGGAGCAGTTCTTC. This codes for CASSPRGGTSGNREQFF.